This T cell receptor beta chain was sequenced during a study of blood T cell repertoires in COVID-19. The V segment lost 7 bases and the J segment 8 bases; nucleotides outside the gene matches: 8. The CDR3 is 12 residues long. Per germline, CDR1 SQVTM and CDR2 ANQGSEA. Libraries were prepared by immunoSEQ multiplex PCR; TCRdb keeps only in-frame clonotypes and omits some of them. The profile shows roughly 210,000 clones, roughly 91% of them singletons. Participants, 18 to 89 years old, spanned more than 20 US areas. The chain has TRBV29-1 and TRBJ1-2, with 9 positions matching TRBD1. Sequencing was done on a sample of PBMCs or T cells enriched from blood (not recorded which). The source is a young man in a cohort exposed to, infected with or recovered from COVID-19 (not recorded which). The CDR3 nucleotides read TGCAGCGCAACACAGGGGGCTATGGGCTACACCTTC. Its protein product is CSATQGAMGYTF.